One T cell receptor (beta chain) is described in this entry. The antigen this receptor binds is unknown. The CDR3 carries no conserved terminal phenylalanine or tryptophan, so it likely arises from a read error. It is unclear where the CDR3 begins or ends on the DNA, so no DNA is shown, and the CDR3 is as TCRdb lists it. Starting from 450 to 500 ng total RNA, TCRbeta-specific cDNA was produced by reverse transcription with a constant-region primer and ProtoScript II reverse transcriptase. Construction of the TCRbeta libraries relied on three nested rounds of multiplex PCR, following a slightly modified ARM-PCR procedure. Multiplex TRBV1-TRBV30 forward primers and a Cbeta reverse primer were used in the first two PCR rounds, each of which was run for 10 cycles. Sample barcodes and Illumina adapters were attached in a final 25-cycle PCR using Deep VentR polymerase. Before sequencing, amplicons of 200-500 bp were gel-purified using a QIAquick gel extraction kit. The TCRbeta amplicons were sequenced with 250-bp paired-end reads on an Illumina HiSeq 2500. The paper's data handling went like this. To recover full CDR3 sequences, reads were quality-trimmed using Trimmomatic v0.33 and paired reads were then merged using FLASH v1.2.11. V, D and J germline segments were assigned to the rearranged TCRbeta sequences by MiGEC v1.2.1b. Clonotype statistics and Shannon-Wiener diversity indices were calculated with VDJtools v1.0.0. To reduce sampling bias, subsequent analyses other than the diversity analysis used only the 250 most abundant clonotypes in each sample. TCRdb handled the public reads itself, with Q25 trimming in fastp and clone calling in MiXCR, and kept productive beta chains. CDR3 protein duplicates are merged, each entry listing the most common genes and DNA. Here the V and J calls rest on TCRdb's processing, not on the authors' analysis. For this sample there are nearly 200,000 distinct CDR3 sequences; 65% appear just once. The top ten clonotypes cover 7% to 8.5% of the sample.

TRIzol reagent was used to extract blood RNA from unsorted whole blood, while the DNeasy Blood & Tissue kit provided the germline DNA. Patients had chronic HBV infection and were treatment-naive at sampling. Before surgery, four milliliters of peripheral blood were drawn into K2EDTA tubes. This specimen belongs to a study of tumor-infiltrating lymphocytes in primary liver carcinoma (TCRdb year 2017). For the study in its entirety: Between November 2015 and March 2016, about five patients in China with histopathologically diagnosed primary liver carcinoma had surgical resection. Of the five patients, three men and two women aged 30 to 69 years, four had hepatocellular carcinoma and one had combined HCC and intrahepatic cholangiocarcinoma. Tumors of the five patients were stage T1-T3 N0M0 with maximum diameters of roughly 4 to 11 cm. Each sample produced roughly 3.65 to 7.13 million productive TCRbeta reads, and read depth showed no significant difference between tissue types. For each liver tumor, the study sampled five regions along with adjacent normal tissue and blood, and applied TCRbeta repertoire sequencing, expression microarrays and whole-exome sequencing. A total of approximately 35 specimens from 5 patients, comprising some 25 tumor regions, 5 adjacent noncancerous liver tissues and 5 peripheral blood samples, were covered by TCRbeta repertoire sequencing. High reproducibility was observed for the technical replicate repertoires, with mean shared-clone rates roughly 0.89 and correlation coefficients above 0.98.

Study-wide findings and limitations: Because the samples were bulk and unsorted, CD4+ and CD8+ T cell repertoires could not be compared. Only the TCR beta chain was sequenced, which likely underestimates true repertoire diversity because unpaired alpha chains were not captured. A significantly larger repertoire fraction was made up by the top 250 clones in tumors than in blood (p = 0.039). Consistent with antigen-driven expansion, pairs of tumor regions showed higher repertoire overlap (mean about 36%) than either tumor-adjacent pairs (approximately 17%) or tumor-blood pairs (roughly 15%). With just a few patients in the study, the authors point out that the findings should be validated in a larger study.

The CDR3 has 16 residues if both end residues are counted. The germline V gene gives CDR1 as SGHAT and CDR2 as FQNNGV. The sample taken for sequencing was peripheral blood. This TCR derives from an older woman with primary liver carcinoma and hepatitis B virus infection. The V gene is TRBV11-2 and the J gene is TRBJ2-1; TRBD1 is taken as the D call from the table, unchecked against the DNA. The CDR3 region has the sequence CANTRGRSSSYNERFL.